These 26 T cell receptor beta chains came from one sample sequenced in a study of T cell responses to AZD1222 COVID-19 vaccine (dated by TCRdb to the early 2020s). The time point label corresponds to: baseline before first vaccination. Library preparation used the immunoSEQ multiplex PCR assay. Drawn from immuneACCESS, this table holds only the in-frame rearrangements with V and J called that TCRdb kept. Clones are partly lost; checked studies trace under half to an unresolved V gene and leave the rest unexplained. The sample contains 150,000 to 200,000 clones, less than 95% of them found a single time. The ten most abundant clones make up approximately 0.6% of the sample. Material: peripheral blood, obtained on day 0 of AZD1222 vaccination. The receptors shown here come from an adult in good health.

This clone has a count of ten or more. The V and J genes are TRBV5-4 and TRBJ1-2; D is uncertain. Trimming cost V 4 bases and J 3 bases, with 10 bases left between them. CDR3 length equals 13 residues. Per the germline V gene, CDR1 is SGHNT and CDR2 is YYREEE (reference sequence). CDR3 sequence (DNA): TGTGCCAGCAGCATGGACGGAGACTATGGCTACACCTTC. It specifies CASSMDGDYGYTF.

The J gene is TRBJ1-6, the V gene TRBV12-5; possibly TRBD1 for D (6 bases). Trimming shortened V by 3 bases and J by 10 bases, and 19 bases separated the two germline ends. The CDR3 extends over 16 amino acids. Germline-derived CDR1 and CDR2 are LGHNT and FRNRAP. The CDR3 DNA follows: TGTGCTAGTGGTTTTTATTCCGGGGGCGCTTCATCACCCCTCCACTTT. Its translation is CASGFYSGGASSPLHF.

The chain has TRBV12-3 or TRBV12-4 and TRBJ1-2; D not resolved. CDR3 length equals 13 residues. V was clipped by 6 bases and J by 0 bases, with 8 bases between them. CDR3 in DNA: TGTGCCAGCAGCCTGGACCCTAACTATGGCTACACCTTC. Translating gives CASSLDPNYGYTF.

This clone appeared once. The chain joins TRBV6-2 or TRBV6-3 to TRBJ2-2; TRBD2 agrees at 7 bases. The V gene end was trimmed by 6 bases and the J gene end by 7 bases; junction bases not matched to a gene: 14. CDR3 length: 16 amino acids. Germline loops: CDR1 MNHEY, CDR2 SVGEGT. The CDR3, as DNA: TGTGCCAGCAGCGCAGCGGGATCTAATAAGGTCGGGGAGCTGTTTTTT. This gives the protein CASSAAGSNKVGELFF.

J is TRBJ1-1 and V is TRBV2; tentative D call: TRBD1 (5 bases). There are 14 residues in the CDR3. The V and J ends lost 10 bases and 1 base respectively, with 16 bases between them. The V gene's germline CDR1 is SNHLY and CDR2 FYNNEI. CDR3 sequence: CANVRGEANTEAFF. CDR3 sequence (DNA): TGTGCCAACGTCCGGGGGGAGGCGAACACTGAAGCTTTCTTT.

The V call is TRBV21-1, the J call TRBJ2-1; TRBD2, the table's D call, was not compared with the DNA. TRBV21-1 is designated a pseudogene. The CDR3 length is 16 residues. The chain's CDR3 is CASSRTGTSDYNEQFF. The CDR3 region has the DNA TGTGCCAGCAGCAGAACCGGGACTAGCGACTACAATGAGCAGTTCTTC.

The CDR3 DNA is TGTGCCAGCAGTGAGACAGGGAGTGGGTCTGGAAACACCATATATTTT. Translating it yields CASSETGSGSGNTIYF. V gene TRBV2 combines with J gene TRBJ1-3; 7 bases match TRBD1. The CDR3 extends over 16 amino acids. Germline V gene lookup returns CDR1 SNHLY and CDR2 FYNNEI. V gave up 3 bases and J gave up 1 base; unmatched junction bases: 6.

The V call is TRBV6-1, the J call TRBJ2-1; D unclear. Germline V gene lookup returns CDR1 MNHNS and CDR2 SASEGT. Trimming pared 2 bases from V and 10 bases from J, leaving 12 bases between. CDR3 length: 13 amino acids. CDR3 residues: CASSERVAGEQFF. DNA for the CDR3: TGTGCCAGCAGTGAAAGGGTAGCTGGGGAGCAGTTCTTC.

CDR3 DNA sequence: TGTGCCAGCAGCTTGGAGACTGAAGCTTTCTTT. Amino acid sequence: CASSLETEAFF. The rearrangement joins TRBV5-4 to TRBJ1-1; D is unresolved. The CDR3 spans 11 residues. Germline loops: CDR1 SGHNT, CDR2 YYREEE (reference sequence). V was pared by 0 bases and J by 5 bases, with 2 bases between.

The chain joins TRBV6-5 to TRBJ1-5; perhaps TRBD1 as D (6 bases). CDR1 is MNHEY, CDR2 SVGAGI, per germline. V gave up 6 bases and J gave up 5 bases, with 14 bases separating them. This CDR3 has 14 residues. The CDR3, as DNA: TGTGCCAGCAGCCGCGGGGGCGAGTATCAGCCCCAGCATTTT. As protein: CASSRGGEYQPQHF.

The chain is built from TRBV6-1 and TRBJ2-7, with D hard to call. This CDR3 comprises 15 residues. CDR1 is MNHNS and CDR2 is SASEGT in the germline V gene. Trimming left V 1 base short and J 0 bases short, with 10 bases between. The CDR3 here is CASSEGKRVSYEQYF. CDR3 in DNA: TGTGCCAGCAGTGAAGGAAAAAGGGTCTCCTACGAGCAGTACTTC.

The chain has TRBV6-2 or TRBV6-3 and TRBJ2-1, with 9 bases fitting TRBD2. The trim removed 2 bases at V and 13 bases at J, leaving 12 bases unmatched. This CDR3 has 15 amino acids. The V gene's germline CDR1 is MNHEY and CDR2 SVGEGT. CDR3 loop: CASSYRVAGEGVQFF. The CDR3 coding sequence is TGTGCCAGCAGTTACAGGGTAGCGGGAGAAGGTGTACAGTTCTTC.

This chain links TRBV27 with TRBJ2-1, with 10 bases matching TRBD1. J gave up 4 bases and V 7 bases, and 4 bases lay outside the gene matches. CDR3 length: 14 amino acids. The germline gives CDR1 MNHEY, CDR2 SMNVEV (reference sequence). CDR3 sequence reads: CASIPGQGYNEQFF. DNA for the CDR3: TGTGCCAGCATTCCGGGACAGGGGTACAATGAGCAGTTCTTC.

This chain joins TRBV27 and TRBJ2-1, with D perhaps matching TRBD2 (6 bases). Per germline, CDR1 MNHEY and CDR2 SMNVEV (reference sequence). The CDR3 is 14 residues long. V shed 5 bases and J shed 6 bases, with 14 bases lying between them. CDR3 sequence: CASSPRGRINEQFF. Here the CDR3 DNA reads TGTGCCAGCAGTCCTCGGGGGAGGATCAATGAGCAGTTCTTC.

V is TRBV29-1 and J is TRBJ2-7; the D gene is possibly TRBD1 (6 bases). In germline, CDR1 is SQVTM, CDR2 ANQGSEA. CDR3 size: 10 residues. With 6 bases removed from V and 6 bases from J, the gap between germline ends came to 9 bases. CDR3 DNA sequence: TGCAGCGTGGGGGACACCGAGCAGTACTTC. It specifies CSVGDTEQYF.

The CDR3 loop reads CASSASGEGTDTQYF. CDR3 nucleotides: TGTGCCAGCAGCGCTAGCGGGGAGGGCACAGATACGCAGTATTTT. The gene calls are TRBV9 and TRBJ2-3; 9 bases fit TRBD2. The J segment lost 1 base and the V segment lost 3 bases, leaving 3 bases of the junction unmatched. Looked up from germline, CDR1 is SGDLS and CDR2 is YYNGEE. This CDR3 has 15 amino acids.

The genes are TRBV6-5 and TRBJ1-1, with D possibly TRBD1 on 5 matching bases. Germline V gives CDR1 MNHEY, CDR2 SVGAGI. Trimming took 2 bases from V and 5 from J, leaving 9 bases between them. The CDR3 sequence is 13 residues long. CDR3 amino acids: CASSYIGGTEAFF. The CDR3 nucleotides are TGTGCCAGCAGTTACATTGGGGGAACTGAAGCTTTCTTT.

The chain couples TRBV27 to TRBJ1-2, with D perhaps TRBD1 (5 bases). The CDR3 consists of 14 residues. V lost 8 bases and J 3 bases, leaving 16 bases between the germline ends. Germline values: CDR1 MNHEY, CDR2 SMNVEV (reference sequence). This CDR3 reads CASPNRDDYYGYTF. CDR3 DNA sequence: TGTGCCAGCCCTAACCGGGACGACTACTATGGCTACACCTTC.

This clone occurred once. V is TRBV30 and J is TRBJ2-1; 12 bases align to TRBD2. V gave up 3 bases and J gave up 4 bases; unmatched junction bases: 1. The germline CDR1 and CDR2 sequences are GTSNPN and SVGIG (reference sequence). CDR3 length: 14 amino acids. Here the CDR3 reads CAWSGLAGYNEQFF. CDR3 coding DNA: TGTGCCTGGAGCGGACTAGCGGGGTACAATGAGCAGTTCTTC.

This chain uses TRBV6-5 with TRBJ2-1; 7 bases line up with TRBD2. V was pared by 4 bases and J by 11 bases, with 5 bases of the junction left unmatched. CDR1 is MNHEY, CDR2 SVGAGI, per germline. This CDR3 has 12 residues. The CDR3 nucleotides read TGTGCCAGCAGTTCCTGGGAGGGAAAGCAGTTCTTC. It yields the protein CASSSWEGKQFF.

The chain combines TRBV7-9 with TRBJ1-1, with a possible D match to TRBD1 (5 bases). V was pared by 2 bases and J by 5 bases, with 12 bases between. The CDR3 extends over 14 amino acids. The germline V gene has CDR1 SEHNR and CDR2 FQNEAQ (reference sequence). CDR3 DNA sequence: TGTGCCAGCAGCTTAAGGCGGGGGGATACTGAAGCTTTCTTT. It specifies CASSLRRGDTEAFF.

The chain combines TRBV9 with TRBJ2-1, with D perhaps TRBD2 (6 bases). Germline lookup yields CDR1 SGDLS and CDR2 YYNGEE. V lost 3 bases and J 8 bases, leaving 18 bases between the germline ends. This CDR3 spans 15 amino acids. Here the CDR3 DNA reads TGTGCCAGCAGCGGGACTAACCCCGCAAGGGATGAGCAGTTCTTC. This gives the protein CASSGTNPARDEQFF.

This chain connects TRBV10-1 to TRBJ2-1; D is unresolved. The CDR3 contains 14 residues. V was clipped by 6 bases and J by 6 bases, with 15 bases between them. Germline CDR1 WNHNN, CDR2 SYGVQD (reference sequence). For the CDR3, the DNA is TGCGCCAGCAGCGACCTCAATGGGCCCAATGAGCAGTTCTTC. Translating it yields CASSDLNGPNEQFF.

The gene calls are TRBV3-1 (or the pseudogene TRBV3-2) and TRBJ1-1; 12 bases are a match to TRBD1. CDR1 and CDR2 from the germline V gene are LGHDT and YNNKEL (reference sequence). The junction had 4 bases not matched to a gene; V was cut back by 4 bases and J by 7 bases. This CDR3 spans 14 amino acids. CDR3 in amino acids: CASSPGQGAYEAFF. CDR3 coding DNA: TGTGCCAGCAGCCCGGGACAGGGGGCCTATGAAGCTTTCTTT.

Only a few counts were recorded for this clone. The J gene is TRBJ1-5, the V gene TRBV27; TRBD1 is a possible D gene (5 bases). Per germline, CDR1 MNHEY and CDR2 SMNVEV (reference sequence). The CDR3 has 14 amino acids. Trimming left V 6 bases short and J 2 bases short, with 11 bases between. CDR3 sequence (DNA): TGTGCCAGCAGCGCTTGGGGGGGCAATCAGCCCCAGCATTTT. Amino acid sequence: CASSAWGGNQPQHF.

The chain has TRBV24-1 and TRBJ1-2; D not resolved. CDR1 and CDR2 from the germline V gene are KGHDR and SFDVKD. The V and J ends lost 3 bases and 10 bases respectively, with 11 bases between them. The CDR3 consists of 12 residues. CDR3 amino acids: CATSDRSGDYTF. The DNA of the CDR3 is TGTGCCACCAGTGATCGATCCGGGGACTACACCTTC.